These 19 T cell receptor beta chains were all obtained from the same sample, sequenced in a study of blood T cell repertoires in COVID-19. Sequencing was performed with immunoSEQ multiplex PCR; in TCRdb, only in-frame clones are kept and a portion is missing. Altogether fewer than 70,000 clones are present, about nine tenths being singletons, with the ten largest covering about 8.3%. Material: peripheral blood. The receptors come from a man aged 45-65 years with active COVID-19.

The CDR3 protein is CASRQDRSLSYEQYF. The CDR3 region has the DNA TGTGCCAGCAGACAAGACAGGTCTTTGTCCTACGAGCAGTACTTC. J is TRBJ2-7 and V is TRBV28; D may be TRBD1 (6 bases). The CDR3 loop spans 15 amino acids. In germline, CDR1 is MDHEN, CDR2 SYDVKM. Deletions cut 6 bases from V and 1 base from J, with 16 bases between.

The V call is TRBV6-2 or TRBV6-3, the J call TRBJ2-2, with no clear D. CDR3 length: 16 residues. The V end lost 5 bases, the J end lost 2 bases, and 15 bases lay between the germline ends. Per the germline V gene, CDR1 is MNHEY and CDR2 is SVGEGT. CDR3 protein: CASSIAPTRNTGELFF. The CDR3 coding sequence is TGTGCCAGCAGTATCGCCCCGACAAGAAACACCGGGGAGCTGTTTTTT.

The CDR3 DNA reads as TGTGCCAGCAGTGCTCCAGGGGAACCTAACTATGGCTACACCTTC. This codes for CASSAPGEPNYGYTF. The J gene is TRBJ1-2, the V gene TRBV6-2 or TRBV6-3; D possibly corresponds to TRBD1 (6 bases). The V gene's germline CDR1 is MNHEY and CDR2 SVGEGT. The CDR3 covers 15 residues. The V and J ends lost 5 bases and 0 bases respectively, with 13 bases between them.

This rearrangement joins TRBV6-5 to TRBJ1-2, with a tentative D call TRBD1 (5 bases). Per germline, CDR1 MNHEY and CDR2 SVGAGI. V was trimmed by 6 bases and J by 0 bases, leaving 8 bases between them. This CDR3 region has 13 residues. Here the CDR3 reads CASRPQANYGYTF. CDR3 coding DNA: TGTGCCAGCAGACCACAGGCTAACTATGGCTACACCTTC.

This chain connects TRBV5-4 to TRBJ1-1; a possible D gene is TRBD1 (6 bases). Trimming left V 0 bases short and J 5 bases short, with 11 bases between. The CDR3 consists of 14 residues. Germline V gene lookup returns CDR1 SGHNT and CDR2 YYREEE (reference sequence). CDR3 in DNA: TGTGCCAGCAGCTTGGAATCAGGGGCGACTGAAGCTTTCTTT. Protein sequence: CASSLESGATEAFF.

This clone was seen once. The rearrangement joins TRBV18 to TRBJ1-6; D unresolved. Trimming shortened V by 6 bases and J by 14 bases, and 20 bases separated the two germline ends. Germline CDR1 and CDR2: KGHSH and LQKENI. This CDR3 contains 14 residues. In DNA form, the CDR3 reads TGTGCCAGCTCCGACAACCTGGGTGATGTATCCCTCCACTTT. Its protein is CASSDNLGDVSLHF.

This chain connects TRBV27 to TRBJ2-5; no clear D. This CDR3 region has 13 residues. From germline, CDR1 is MNHEY and CDR2 SMNVEV (reference sequence). The ends were cut back, 4 bases at V and 0 bases at J, with 6 bases in the middle. The CDR3 sequence: CASSSSYQETQYF. Written as DNA, the CDR3 is TGTGCCAGCAGTTCCTCGTACCAAGAGACCCAGTACTTC.

The rearrangement links TRBV28 to TRBJ1-1, with D possibly being TRBD1 (6 bases). This CDR3 has 14 residues. Trimming stripped 5 bases from V and 2 bases from J, with 12 bases between. The germline V gene has CDR1 MDHEN and CDR2 SYDVKM. CDR3 amino acids: CASSPQTGNTEAFF. As DNA, the CDR3 is TGTGCCAGCAGTCCCCAGACAGGTAACACTGAAGCTTTCTTT.

V and J are TRBV7-2 and TRBJ2-1; D is perhaps TRBD1 (5 bases). The CDR3 runs to 14 residues. The V gene's germline CDR1 is SGHTA and CDR2 FQGNSA. Trimming cost V 2 bases and J 2 bases, with 7 bases left between them. The CDR3 loop reads CASSLSGTYNEQFF. The CDR3 DNA is TGTGCCAGCAGCTTATCAGGGACCTACAATGAGCAGTTCTTC.

The V and J genes are TRBV3-1 (or the pseudogene TRBV3-2) and TRBJ2-3; D unclear. The CDR3 has 13 residues. V dropped 1 base and J dropped 6 bases, with 8 bases sitting between them. The V gene's germline CDR1 is LGHDT and CDR2 YNNKEL (reference sequence). The CDR3 region is CASSQALPDTQYF. The CDR3 DNA reads TGTGCCAGCAGCCAAGCACTGCCTGATACGCAGTATTTT.

The J gene is TRBJ2-3, the V gene TRBV19, with TRBD1 as a possible D gene (6 bases). Trimming pared 5 bases from V and 0 bases from J, leaving 12 bases between. The CDR3 has 15 amino acids. Looked up from germline, CDR1 is LNHDA and CDR2 is SQIVND (reference sequence). The DNA for the CDR3 is TGTGCCAGTAGTTCCGCAGGGGCTAGCACAGATACGCAGTATTTT. Amino acid sequence: CASSSAGASTDTQYF.

J is TRBJ1-1 and V is TRBV28, with 7 bases that match TRBD1. Germline V gene lookup returns CDR1 MDHEN and CDR2 SYDVKM. This CDR3 region has 15 residues. V was clipped by 5 bases and J by 1 base; unmatched bases: 7. CDR3 residues: CASSTPTGTNTEAFF. The DNA for the CDR3 is TGTGCCAGCAGTACCCCGACAGGGACGAACACTGAAGCTTTCTTT.

V and J are TRBV7-9 and TRBJ1-2; 7 bases are a match to TRBD1. V shed 3 bases and J 8 bases; nucleotides not matched to a gene: 9. Germline V lookup: CDR1 SEHNR, CDR2 FQNEAQ (reference sequence). CDR3 length: 14 residues. In nucleotides, the CDR3 is TGTGCCAGCAGCTTTGCCGACAGGGTGGGAGGCTACACCTTC. It codes for CASSFADRVGGYTF. Combining the CDR3 with reference TRBV7-9 and TRBJ1-2 gives the whole variable domain DTGVSQNPRHKITKRGQNVTFRCDPISEHNRLYWYRQTLGQGPEFLTYFQNEAQLEKSRLLSDRFSAERPKGSFSTLEIQRTEQGDSAMYLCASSFADRVGGYTFGSGTRLTVV.

This clone was detected a few times. J is TRBJ1-1 and V is TRBV30; D is possibly TRBD1 (5 bases). Trimming removed 0 bases at V and 5 bases at J, with 25 bases between. Per the germline V gene, CDR1 is GTSNPN and CDR2 is SVGIG (reference sequence). This CDR3 is 18 amino acids long. CDR3 DNA: TGTGCCTGGAGTGTACTGGTCGGGGGTCGACGTGACCGTACTGAAGCTTTCTTT. It specifies CAWSVLVGGRRDRTEAFF.

Worth noting for this clone: Compared with germline, one end of the junction differs, possibly owing to a read error. The V call is TRBV27, the J call TRBJ2-7, with D unresolved. The CDR3 runs 10 residues. Germline V lookup: CDR1 MNHEY, CDR2 SMNVEV (reference sequence). The CDR3 region has the DNA TGTGCGAGCACGCAGGACGAGCAGTACTTC. Amino acids: CASTQDEQYF.

Comments on this clone: This CDR3 is also generated by other DNA sequences in the sample. This chain joins TRBV29-1 and TRBJ1-5, with unresolved D. V shed 4 bases and J shed 0 bases, with 4 bases lying between them. The CDR3 is made up of 12 amino acids. The germline CDR1 and CDR2 sequences are SQVTM and ANQGSEA. DNA of the CDR3: TGCAGCGTTGGCGGTAGCAATCAGCCCCAGCATTTT. Protein sequence: CSVGGSNQPQHF.

The chain couples TRBV18 to TRBJ2-3, with 9 bases aligning to TRBD2. The V and J ends lost 3 bases and 6 bases, in that order; junction bases with no gene match: 13. The CDR3 loop spans 17 amino acids. Germline V lookup: CDR1 KGHSH, CDR2 LQKENI. The CDR3 is CASSPRTTSGWTDTQYF. The CDR3 bases are TGTGCCAGCTCACCCCGTACGACTAGCGGATGGACCGATACGCAGTATTTT.

The chain carries TRBV4-2 and TRBJ2-1, with 10 bases matching TRBD2. CDR3 length: 17 amino acids. V trimming: 1 base; J trimming: 7 bases; junction bases outside the gene matches: 10. Germline V lookup: CDR1 LGHNA, CDR2 YNFKEQ. The DNA of the CDR3 is TGTGCCAGCAGCCAAGTTGGAGGAACTAGCGGGATTAATGAGCAGTTCTTC. This encodes CASSQVGGTSGINEQFF.

The chain uses TRBV20-1 and TRBJ2-7; D is perhaps TRBD1 (5 bases). The CDR3 runs to 11 residues. Germline V gene lookup returns CDR1 DFQATT and CDR2 SNEGSKA (reference sequence). V lost 3 bases to trimming and J lost 6 bases, with 9 bases between them. CDR3 loop: CSASMGPEQYF. The DNA for the CDR3 is TGCAGTGCTAGCATGGGGCCCGAGCAGTACTTC.